The clone carrying this TCR beta chain was observed a single time. Its antigen is unidentified. Time point defined: week 47, end of study. A single vaccine dose contained 300 ug of mutant IDH1 20-mer peptide, and topical imiquimod was used with it. Trimming left V 0 bases short and J 2 bases short, with 8 bases between. The CDR3 is 14 residues long. Germline CDR1 and CDR2: MNHEY and SVGAGI. These data originate in a study of a mutant IDH1 vaccine in newly diagnosed glioma. Data came from immunoSEQ multiplex PCR; TCRdb stores just in-frame clones and leaves some out. The table has more than 50,000 clones, about 61% seen once.

The sequence was collected from a man aged 35-49 years with glioma. Some clones in this sample may be carry-over from other donors' samples. Specimen: peripheral blood mononuclear cells (PBMCs), collected from a glioma patient whose treatment included an IDH1 peptide vaccine. The genes are TRBV6-5 and TRBJ2-7, with D unclear. CDR3 sequence reads: CASSYSSQAYEQYF. CDR3 nucleotides: TGTGCCAGCAGTTACTCGTCCCAGGCCTACGAGCAGTACTTC.